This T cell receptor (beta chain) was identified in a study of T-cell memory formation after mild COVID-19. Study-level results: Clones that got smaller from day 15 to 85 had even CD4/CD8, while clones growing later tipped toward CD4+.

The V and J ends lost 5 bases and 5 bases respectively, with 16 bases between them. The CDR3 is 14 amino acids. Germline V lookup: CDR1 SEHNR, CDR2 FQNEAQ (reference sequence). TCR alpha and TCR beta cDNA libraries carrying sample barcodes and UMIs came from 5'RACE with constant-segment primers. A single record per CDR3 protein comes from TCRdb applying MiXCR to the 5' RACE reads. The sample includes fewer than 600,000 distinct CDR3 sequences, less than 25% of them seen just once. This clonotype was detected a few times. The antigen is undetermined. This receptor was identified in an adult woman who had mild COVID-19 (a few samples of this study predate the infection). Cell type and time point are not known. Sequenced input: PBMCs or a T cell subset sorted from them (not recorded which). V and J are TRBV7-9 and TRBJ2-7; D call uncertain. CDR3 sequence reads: CASSPSRTIHEQYF. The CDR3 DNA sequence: TGTGCCAGCAGCCCCTCCCGGACGATCCACGAGCAGTACTTC.